What follows are 18 T cell receptor beta chains derived from one specimen sequenced in a study of tumor-infiltrating lymphocytes in primary liver carcinoma. TCR beta cDNA came from approximately 0.55 ug total RNA, primed with a constant-region primer. ARM-PCR, slightly modified, supplied the TCR beta libraries through three nested multiplex PCR rounds. The study ran its first two PCR rounds for nine to eleven cycles each, using TRBV1-TRBV30 forward primers and a C-beta reverse primer. From the multiplex PCR reads, TCRdb called clonotypes with MiXCR, one entry per CDR3 protein. This table holds about 200,000 distinct CDR3 sequences, about 65% found once. For blood RNA, unsorted whole blood served as the source, and germline DNA was extracted too. The sequenced material came from peripheral blood. The receptors were sampled from a woman aged 55 to 70 with primary liver carcinoma and hepatitis B virus infection.

This clonotype was seen once. A read error may be the cause here, since a much bigger clone is one base away. The chain couples TRBV6-5 to TRBJ2-6; a possible D gene is TRBD2 (5 bases). This CDR3 has 16 amino acids. In germline, CDR1 is MNHEY, CDR2 SVGAGI. The V end was cut by 5 bases, the J end by 3 bases, with 14 bases between. The CDR3 DNA sequence: TGTGCCAGCAGTCTTACAGAGGGCGGTGGGGCCAACGTCCTGACTTTC. Its translation: CASSLTEGGGANVLTF.

Concerning this clonotype: Since no conserved phenylalanine or tryptophan closes the CDR3, a read error is the likely cause. CDR3 in amino acids: CASSSPRAGGLGTDTQYY. The CDR3 DNA sequence: TGTGCCAGCAGTTCCCCTCGTGCGGGAGGCCTCGGCACAGATACGCAGTATTAT. The V call is TRBV6-5, the J call TRBJ2-3; the match to TRBD2 covers 8 bases. CDR1 is MNHEY and CDR2 is SVGAGI in the germline V gene. This CDR3 is built from 18 residues. V lost 4 bases, J lost 1 base, and 13 bases stayed unmatched.

This clonotype has just a few counts. A much larger clone differs by one base, so this may be a read error. The chain uses TRBV12-3 or TRBV12-4 and TRBJ2-2; 9 bases agree with TRBD2. The CDR3 length is 15 residues. As DNA, the CDR3 is TGTGTCAGCAGTTCCGGGACTAGCCGCGCCGGGGAGCTGTTTTTT. As protein: CVSSSGTSRAGELFF.

The chain combines TRBV25-1 with TRBJ2-5; D unresolved. CDR1 MGHDK and CDR2 SYGVNS come from the germline V gene. V was cut by 0 bases and J by 4 bases, with 6 bases left in between. This CDR3 spans 13 amino acids. Here the CDR3 reads CASSEYLRETQYF. In DNA, the CDR3 is TGTGCCAGCAGTGAATATCTGAGAGAGACCCAGTACTTC.

This clonotype has ten or more counts. V usage is TRBV4-1 and J usage is TRBJ1-1, with TRBD1 identical over 7 bases. The CDR3 extends over 15 amino acids. CDR1 MGHRA and CDR2 YSYEKL come from the germline V gene. Germline trimming cut 0 bases from V and 4 bases from J; bases unmatched to any gene: 5. The CDR3 DNA reads as TGCGCCAGCAGCCAAGATCAGGGGGGGGCCACTGAAGCTTTCTTT. Residues: CASSQDQGGATEAFF.

A remark on this clonotype: The junction shows a germline mismatch at one end, possibly a read error. This sequence joins TRBV6-6 and TRBJ1-1, with D perhaps matching TRBD1 (6 bases). The CDR3 spans 15 residues. The germline V gene encodes CDR1 MNHNY and CDR2 SVGAGI (reference sequence). CDR3 residues: CASNPIGGGHTEAFF. The CDR3, as DNA: TGTGCCAGCAACCCGATAGGGGGGGGGCACACTGAAGCTTTCTTC.

Turning to this clonotype: The junction departs from the called germline gene at one end, perhaps through a read error. The chain employs TRBV11-2 and TRBJ2-5; a weak D match, TRBD1 (5 bases). The CDR3 totals 12 residues. Germline CDR1 reads SGHAT; CDR2 reads FQNNGV. The CDR3 reads CVSSLSDTTQYF. Written as DNA, the CDR3 is TGTGTCAGCAGCCTCTCGGACACGACCCAGTACTTC.

This clonotype is a singleton in its sample. This chain links TRBV11-2 with TRBJ2-1, with 7 bases identical to TRBD2. This CDR3 is built from 16 residues. After removal of 9 bases from V and 4 bases from J, the junction contained 15 bases not matched to a gene. Germline V gene data show CDR1 as SGHAT and CDR2 as FQNNGV. For the CDR3, the DNA is TGTGCCAGGAGTCCCGTTCGAGCTAGCGGTTACAATGAGCAGTTCTTC. Translated: CARSPVRASGYNEQFF. Looking up the rest from reference TRBV11-2 and TRBJ2-1 gives the full variable domain: EAGVAQSPRYKIIEKRQSVAFWCNPISGHATLYWYQQILGQGPKLLIQFQNNGVVDDSQLPKDRFSAERLKGVDSTLKIQPAKLEDSAVYLCARSPVRASGYNEQFFGPGTRLTVL.

This clonotype was seen once. The junction does not match germline at one end; this may be a read error. CDR3 sequence reads: CASQRRQMVNTEAFF. The DNA for the CDR3 is TGTGCCAGCCAGAGGAGGCAGATGGTGAACACTGAAGCCTTCTTT. The V call is TRBV6-2 or TRBV6-3, the J call TRBJ1-1; D unclear. Germline lookup yields CDR1 MNHEY and CDR2 SVGEGT. The CDR3 has 15 amino acids.

The chain uses TRBV14 and TRBJ2-7; TRBD2 agrees at 9 bases. Germline V CDR1 and CDR2: SGHDN, FVKESK. The CDR3 sequence is 15 residues long. Trimming cost V 7 bases and J 0 bases; bases outside gene matches: 7. The CDR3, as DNA: TGTGCCAGCAACCAGGGACTAGCTGACTCCTACGAGCAGTACTTC. This translates into CASNQGLADSYEQYF. The variable domain in full, completed from reference TRBV14 and TRBJ2-7, reads EAGVTQFPSHSVIEKGQTVTLRCDPISGHDNLYWYRRVMGKEIKFLLHFVKESKQDESGMPNNRFLAERTGGTYSTLKVQPAELEDSGVYFCASNQGLADSYEQYFGPGTRLTVT.

Comments on this clonotype: This may arise from a read error, as a much more abundant clone is one base away. The chain is built from TRBV5-4 and TRBJ2-3, with D possibly being TRBD1 or TRBD2 (5 bases each). The germline CDR1 and CDR2 sequences are SGHNT and YYREEE (reference sequence). This CDR3 is built from 16 residues. The V gene lost 7 bases and the J gene lost 4 bases, with 22 bases spanning the gap. The CDR3: CASSTGTLGTSDTQYF. DNA of the CDR3: TGTGCCAGCTCCACCGGGACGCTGGGTACTTCAGATACGCAGTATTTT.

Regarding this clonotype: One end of the junction fails to match germline, which may point to a read error. The chain uses TRBV29-1 and TRBJ2-3; TRBD2 matches at 10 bases. From germline, CDR1 is SQVTM and CDR2 ANQGSEA. The CDR3 has 16 amino acids. CDR3 sequence reads: CIVERQAGGSADTQYF. The CDR3 DNA reads TGCATCGTTGAACGTCAAGCGGGAGGGAGCGCAGATACGCAGTATTTT.

Remarks on this clonotype: In this CDR3 the conserved last residue, phenylalanine or tryptophan, is missing, so a read error is likely. The chain uses TRBV11-2 and TRBJ2-7; D uncertain. Germline assignment: CDR1 SGHAT and CDR2 FQNNGV. This CDR3 has 10 amino acids. In DNA, the CDR3 is TGTACCAGCAGCTCCTACGAGCAGTACCTC. This codes for CTSSSYEQYL.

The sample holds many counts of this clonotype. The chain carries TRBV29-1 and TRBJ2-7; a weak D match, TRBD2 (6 bases). The CDR3 sequence is 17 residues long. The V gene lost 7 bases and the J gene lost 4 bases, with 29 bases spanning the gap. The germline CDR1 and CDR2 sequences are SQVTM and ANQGSEA. The CDR3 loop reads CSGLGRALSRGLYEQYF. As DNA, the CDR3 is TGCAGCGGACTAGGGCGCGCGCTCTCGAGGGGCCTTTACGAGCAGTACTTC.

This clonotype was detected many times. The V call is TRBV6-2 or TRBV6-3, the J call TRBJ1-5, with D uncertain. The CDR3 length is 12 residues. CDR1 MNHEY and CDR2 SVGEGT come from the germline V gene. V shed 4 bases and J shed 5 bases, with 6 bases lying between them. CDR3 protein: CASSLRDQPQHF. The CDR3 DNA follows: TGTGCCAGCAGTTTAAGAGATCAGCCCCAGCATTTT.

Comment on this clonotype: A read error may produce the germline difference seen at one junction end. The V gene is TRBV10-2, the J gene TRBJ1-5, with 9 positions matching TRBD1. Per the germline V gene, CDR1 is WSHSY and CDR2 is SAAADI. CDR3 length equals 14 residues. The DNA for the CDR3 is TGCGCCATCTCCGGGACAGGGCTCAATCAGCCCCGGCATTTT. Translated, it gives CAISGTGLNQPRHF.

This clonotype has only one observation. One end of the junction does not line up with germline, which may come from a read error. The chain is built from TRBV6-1 and TRBJ2-7; D is possibly TRBD2 (6 bases). CDR1 and CDR2 from the germline V gene are MNHNS and SASEGT. This CDR3 is built from 15 residues. Written as DNA, the CDR3 is TGTGCCAGCAGTGAGGCTAACGGGAGTCACTACGAGCAGTATTTC. Amino acid sequence: CASSEANGSHYEQYF.

Details on this clonotype: A read error may be the cause here, since a much bigger clone is one base away. The chain couples TRBV12-3 or TRBV12-4 to TRBJ2-7; D is uncertain. This CDR3 has 13 amino acids. CDR3 amino acids: CASSLPPPYKQYF. The CDR3 coding sequence is TGTGCCAGCAGTTTGCCCCCCCCCTACAAGCAGTACTTC.